Shown below are 29 T cell receptor beta chains from a single sample sequenced in a study of blood T cells in healthy people across ages. Next came a second PCR, run for roughly 6 to 11 cycles, which used a sample-barcoded 5' primer along with a J-beta primer mix. TCRdb ran MiXCR on the 5' RACE reads and lists one entry per CDR3 protein. The sample contains 550,000 to 800,000 distinct CDR3 sequences, approximately 21% of which appear only once. The sample consisted of blood. These receptors were obtained from a man in his sixties or seventies in good health.

The rearrangement uses TRBV20-1 and TRBJ1-2; D gene uncertain. CDR3 length: 14 residues. Germline assignment: CDR1 DFQATT and CDR2 SNEGSKA (reference sequence). Trimming took off 3 bases at V and 0 bases at J, with 11 bases between the two ends. Here the CDR3 reads CSARRGLPNYGYTF. For the CDR3, the DNA is TGCAGTGCTAGGAGAGGGCTCCCTAACTATGGCTACACCTTC.

This clonotype was detected a few times. The gene calls are TRBV5-6 and TRBJ1-4; the match to TRBD1 covers 9 bases. V was clipped by 0 bases and J by 7 bases; unmatched bases: 4. The V gene's germline CDR1 is SGHDT and CDR2 YYEEEE. This CDR3 is built from 15 residues. The CDR3 here is CASSLDRGLGEKLFF. The CDR3 DNA follows: TGTGCCAGCAGCTTGGACAGGGGGCTTGGTGAAAAACTGTTTTTT.

The rearrangement joins TRBV6-5 to TRBJ1-2; tentative D call: TRBD1 (5 bases). Trimming stripped 2 bases from V and 6 bases from J, with 10 bases between. This CDR3 spans 13 amino acids. From germline, CDR1 is MNHEY and CDR2 SVGAGI. CDR3 coding DNA: TGTGCCAGCAGTTACGCGGAGGGGAATGGCTACACCTTC. Amino acid sequence: CASSYAEGNGYTF.

The table lists this clonotype with a few counts. The chain uses TRBV27 and TRBJ1-1; no firm D call. CDR3 length equals 11 residues. Germline CDR1 and CDR2: MNHEY and SMNVEV (reference sequence). V lost 7 bases and J 4 bases, leaving 7 bases between the germline ends. CDR3 DNA: TGTGCCAGCACCCTATCCACTGAAGCTTTCTTT. Its translation: CASTLSTEAFF.

As concerns this clonotype: The junction differs from germline at one of its ends, possibly a read error. The chain couples TRBV12-3 or TRBV12-4 to TRBJ2-1, with D unresolved. This CDR3 has 16 amino acids. The CDR3 nucleotides read TGTGCCAGCAGTTTAGAGTTGACCAGCTCCTACAACGAGCAGTTCTTC. It specifies CASSLELTSSYNEQFF.

The chain recombines TRBV7-4 with TRBJ1-1, with 10 bases identical to TRBD1. CDR1 and CDR2 (germline): SGHVT, SQSDAQ. Trimming at V came to 4 bases and at J to 1 base, leaving 9 bases not matched to a gene. The CDR3 runs 17 residues. The CDR3 DNA reads as TGTGCCAGCAGCTGCCGGGACAGGGGTTGGGAGAACACTGAAGCTTTCTTT. Amino acid sequence: CASSCRDRGWENTEAFF.

This clonotype was counted only a few times. At one end, the junction sequence differs from germline, possibly due to a read error. This chain joins TRBV9 and TRBJ1-4; D is uncertain. The V gene's germline CDR1 is SGDLS and CDR2 YYNGEE. This CDR3 comprises 16 residues. CDR3 sequence reads: CASSVHSRPTNEKPFF. The CDR3 bases are TGTGCCAGCAGCGTACATTCTCGGCCAACTAATGAAAAACCGTTTTTT.

This clonotype was seen a few times. This rearrangement joins TRBV7-3 to TRBJ2-3; the D is unclear. V was trimmed by 5 bases and J by 0 bases, leaving 12 bases between them. Germline V CDR1 and CDR2: SGHTA, FQGTGA. This CDR3 comprises 15 residues. The CDR3 spells CASSEDGSSTDTQYF. In nucleotides, the CDR3 is TGTGCCAGCAGCGAGGACGGCTCTAGCACAGATACGCAGTATTTT. The full variable domain, with the rest looked up from reference TRBV7-3 and TRBJ2-3, is GAGVSQTPSNKVTEKGKYVELRCDPISGHTALYWYRQSLGQGPEFLIYFQGTGAADDSGLPNDRFFAVRPEGSVSTLKIQRTERGDSAVYLCASSEDGSSTDTQYFGPGTRLTVL.

The rearrangement joins TRBV7-8 to TRBJ1-2; possible D gene TRBD1, 6 bases. This CDR3 comprises 14 residues. V gave up 1 base and J gave up 8 bases, with 14 bases separating them. Germline V gene lookup returns CDR1 SGHVS and CDR2 FQNEAQ. CDR3 sequence: CASSLEQGLWGYTF. CDR3 nucleotide sequence: TGTGCCAGCAGCTTAGAACAGGGCCTATGGGGCTACACCTTC.

This clonotype showed up just a few times. V gene TRBV14 combines with J gene TRBJ1-3; D remains ambiguous. CDR1 and CDR2 (germline): SGHDN, FVKESK. The CDR3 runs to 11 residues. V was cut by 3 bases and J by 5 bases, with 2 bases left in between. The CDR3 loop is CASSHRNTIYF. Here the CDR3 DNA reads TGTGCCAGCAGCCACCGAAACACCATATATTTT. Full variable domain (rest looked up from reference TRBV14 and TRBJ1-3): EAGVTQFPSHSVIEKGQTVTLRCDPISGHDNLYWYRRVMGKEIKFLLHFVKESKQDESGMPNNRFLAERTGGTYSTLKVQPAELEDSGVYFCASSHRNTIYFGEGSWLTVV.

This chain uses TRBV29-1 with TRBJ2-7; D remains unclear. Germline assignment: CDR1 SQVTM and CDR2 ANQGSEA. This CDR3 contains 13 residues. V lost 3 bases to trimming and J lost 2 bases, with 11 bases between them. CDR3: CSVEGKIPYEQYF. The CDR3 bases are TGCAGCGTTGAGGGCAAAATCCCCTACGAGCAGTACTTC.

The V and J genes are TRBV7-9 and TRBJ2-3; D is unresolved. This CDR3 is 18 amino acids long. Germline V CDR1 and CDR2: SEHNR, FQNEAQ (reference sequence). The ends were cut back, 1 base at V and 2 bases at J, with 19 bases in the middle. The CDR3: CASSLEEGHRKYTDTQYF. CDR3 nucleotides: TGTGCCAGCAGCTTAGAGGAAGGGCACAGAAAATACACAGATACGCAGTATTTT.

This clonotype was counted a few times. This chain links TRBV25-1 with TRBJ2-7; D gene uncertain. V gave up 5 bases and J gave up 3 bases, with 11 bases separating them. Looked up from germline, CDR1 is MGHDK and CDR2 is SYGVNS. The CDR3 is 13 residues long. CDR3 nucleotide sequence: TGTGCCAGCAGTTTAGGCACTTACTACGAGCAGTACTTC. It is translated as CASSLGTYYEQYF.

Turning to this clonotype: Possible read error: a much larger clone is one base away. The chain carries TRBV5-1 and TRBJ2-5; D ambiguous. The J call is in doubt because the DNA end fits TRBJ2-1 better. CDR1 and CDR2 from the germline V gene are SGHRS and YFSETQ. The CDR3 has 14 residues. The CDR3 loop is CASSLYQSIDEQFF. DNA of the CDR3: TGCGCCAGCAGCTTGTACCAGAGTATAGATGAGCAGTTCTTC.

The rearrangement links TRBV6-2 or TRBV6-3 to TRBJ1-5, with 7 bases aligning to TRBD1. The V gene's germline CDR1 is MNHEY and CDR2 SVGEGT. This CDR3 has 15 amino acids. V gave up 6 bases and J gave up 2 bases; unmatched junction bases: 7. This CDR3 is CASSLGGTGNQPQHF. The CDR3 bases are TGTGCCAGCAGCCTAGGGGGCACGGGCAATCAGCCCCAGCATTTT.

The chain carries TRBV20-1 and TRBJ2-3, with TRBD2 matching 7 bases. The CDR3 runs 15 residues. After removal of 4 bases from V and 1 base from J, the junction contained 8 bases not matched to a gene. CDR1 is DFQATT and CDR2 is SNEGSKA in the germline V gene (reference sequence). The CDR3 is CSATKRDGGTDTQYF. CDR3 DNA: TGCAGTGCTACTAAGCGGGACGGAGGCACAGATACGCAGTATTTT.

The rearrangement uses TRBV20-1 and TRBJ2-3; 7 bases match TRBD1. In germline, CDR1 is DFQATT, CDR2 SNEGSKA (reference sequence). CDR3 size: 11 residues. V lost 6 bases, J lost 8 bases, and 5 bases stayed unmatched. DNA for the CDR3: TGCAGTGCCGGACAGGCGTCTACGCAGTATTTT. Its protein is CSAGQASTQYF.

The rearrangement links TRBV7-9 to TRBJ1-3; no clear D. The V gene lost 5 bases and the J gene lost 4 bases, with 9 bases spanning the gap. The CDR3 runs 13 residues. From germline, CDR1 is SEHNR and CDR2 FQNEAQ (reference sequence). The DNA for the CDR3 is TGTGCCAGCAGCGGGATGAAGGGAAACACCATATATTTT. This codes for CASSGMKGNTIYF.

This clonotype has a count of ten or more. The chain uses TRBV9 and TRBJ1-2; 9 positions match TRBD1. Germline trimming cut 5 bases from V and 4 bases from J; bases unmatched to any gene: 6. The CDR3 spans 14 residues. Germline V gene lookup returns CDR1 SGDLS and CDR2 YYNGEE. The CDR3 sequence: CASRQQGATYGYTF. CDR3 bases: TGTGCCAGCAGGCAACAGGGGGCGACCTATGGCTACACCTTC. Using reference TRBV9 and TRBJ1-2 for the parts outside the CDR3, the full variable domain is DSGVTQTPKHLITATGQRVTLRCSPRSGDLSVYWYQQSLDQGLQFLIQYYNGEERAKGNILERFSAQQFPDLHSELNLSSLELGDSALYFCASRQQGATYGYTFGSGTRLTVV.

This clonotype showed up many times. The genes are TRBV18 and TRBJ2-1; D is undetermined. The V gene's germline CDR1 is KGHSH and CDR2 LQKENI. The CDR3 runs to 11 residues. V lost 2 bases and J lost 5, with 1 base in between. The CDR3 protein is CASSPNNEQFF. CDR3 DNA sequence: TGTGCCAGCTCACCAAACAATGAGCAGTTCTTC.

This clonotype was seen only a few times. This rearrangement joins TRBV6-8 to TRBJ2-4; tentative D call: TRBD1 (6 bases). Germline CDR1 reads MNHGY; CDR2 reads SAAAGT. V lost 3 bases and J 0 bases, leaving 15 bases between the germline ends. The CDR3 totals 17 residues. The CDR3 bases are TGTGCCAGCAGTTATTGTCCGGGACACGTAGCCAAAAACATTCAGTACTTC. Amino acids: CASSYCPGHVAKNIQYF.

This rearrangement joins TRBV25-1 to TRBJ2-5; weak D call: TRBD1 (5 bases). The V gene's germline CDR1 is MGHDK and CDR2 SYGVNS. The CDR3 extends over 14 amino acids. Deletions cut 4 bases from V and 3 bases from J, with 12 bases between. The CDR3 DNA follows: TGTGCCAGCAGTGGGCCAGGGTTCGAAGAGACCCAGTACTTC. It specifies CASSGPGFEETQYF. The full variable domain, with the rest looked up from reference TRBV25-1 and TRBJ2-5, is EADIYQTPRYLVIGTGKKITLECSQTMGHDKMYWYQQDPGMELHLIHYSYGVNSTEKGDLSSESTVSRIRTEHFPLTLESARPSHTSQYLCASSGPGFEETQYFGPGTRLLVL.

In its sample, this clonotype was seen a few times. The V and J genes are TRBV3-1 and TRBJ2-7; 11 bases are shared with TRBD2. CDR1 is LGHDT and CDR2 is YNNKEL in the germline V gene (reference sequence). J was trimmed by 4 bases and V by 4 bases; bases with no gene match: 6. This CDR3 spans 15 amino acids. The CDR3 is CASSLTSGSNYEQYF. The CDR3 DNA is TGTGCCAGCAGCCTAACTAGCGGGAGTAATTACGAGCAGTACTTC.

This chain connects TRBV7-6 to TRBJ1-2; maybe TRBD1 (5 bases). The V and J ends lost 5 bases and 7 bases respectively, with 17 bases between them. The CDR3 has 14 residues. Germline CDR1 is SGHVS and CDR2 is FNYEAQ. The CDR3 nucleotides are TGTGCCAGCAGCCCACGACAGCCCGTCTCTGGCTACACCTTC. The encoded protein is CASSPRQPVSGYTF.

This clonotype was seen a handful of times. The chain recombines TRBV6-5 with TRBJ2-7; D gene uncertain. V was pared by 4 bases and J by 4 bases, with 11 bases between. CDR1 is MNHEY and CDR2 is SVGAGI in the germline V gene. The CDR3 covers 13 residues. The CDR3 bases are TGTGCCAGCAGTTCCTCGTTTCCTTACGAGCAGTACTTC. Its protein product is CASSSSFPYEQYF.

This clonotype has just a few counts. The rearrangement joins TRBV3-1 to TRBJ1-1; D uncertain. CDR1 LGHDT and CDR2 YNNKEL come from the germline V gene (reference sequence). Deletions cut 0 bases from V and 6 bases from J, with 14 bases between. The CDR3 totals 15 residues. The CDR3 protein is CASSQDQLGIAEAFF. CDR3 in DNA: TGTGCCAGCAGCCAAGATCAACTGGGAATCGCTGAAGCTTTCTTT.

This rearrangement joins TRBV5-1 to TRBJ2-3, with TRBD2 matching 10 bases. The trim removed 3 bases at V and 4 bases at J, leaving 8 bases unmatched. The CDR3 runs to 16 residues. Germline loops: CDR1 SGHRS, CDR2 YFSETQ. CDR3 in amino acids: CASSYVAGGLADTQYF. CDR3 DNA sequence: TGCGCCAGCAGCTATGTAGCGGGAGGATTGGCAGATACGCAGTATTTT. Full variable domain (remainder filled in from reference TRBV5-1 and TRBJ2-3): KAGVTQTPRYLIKTRGQQVTLSCSPISGHRSVSWYQQTPGQGLQFLFEYFSETQRNKGNFPGRFSGRQFSNSRSEMNVSTLELGDSALYLCASSYVAGGLADTQYFGPGTRLTVL.

The V and J genes are TRBV2 and TRBJ1-3; D gene unclear. V lost 3 bases to trimming and J lost 0 bases, with 12 bases between them. Germline-derived CDR1 and CDR2 are SNHLY and FYNNEI. The CDR3 contains 16 residues. The CDR3 DNA reads TGTGCCAGCAGTGATGTCTCGACTAGCTCTGGAAACACCATATATTTT. Amino acids: CASSDVSTSSGNTIYF.

This clonotype was counted many times. The gene calls are TRBV20-1 and TRBJ2-7; 10 bases are a match to TRBD2. The CDR3 sequence is 14 residues long. Germline CDR1 and CDR2: DFQATT and SNEGSKA (reference sequence). The ends lost 1 base at V and 2 bases at J; junction bases unmatched: 2. Here the CDR3 DNA reads TGCAGTGCTAGAGGGACTAGCGGAACCTACGAGCAGTACTTC. Amino acid sequence: CSARGTSGTYEQYF.